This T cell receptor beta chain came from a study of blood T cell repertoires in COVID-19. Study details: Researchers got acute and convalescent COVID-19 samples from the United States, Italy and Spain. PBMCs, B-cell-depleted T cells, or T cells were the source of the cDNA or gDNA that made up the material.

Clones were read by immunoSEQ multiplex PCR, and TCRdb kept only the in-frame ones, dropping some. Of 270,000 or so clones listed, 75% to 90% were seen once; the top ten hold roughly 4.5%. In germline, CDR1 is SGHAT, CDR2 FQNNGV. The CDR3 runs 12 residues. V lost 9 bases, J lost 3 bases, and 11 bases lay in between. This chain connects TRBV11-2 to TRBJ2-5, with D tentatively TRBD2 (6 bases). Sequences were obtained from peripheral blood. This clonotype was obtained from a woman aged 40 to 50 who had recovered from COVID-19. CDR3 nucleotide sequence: TGTGCCAGTTCTTGGGGGGAAGAGACCCAGTACTTC. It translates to CASSWGEETQYF.